This T cell receptor (beta chain) was recovered during a study of blood T cell repertoires in COVID-19. CDR1 SQVTM and CDR2 ANQGSEA come from the germline V gene. This CDR3 region has 13 residues. J was trimmed by 4 bases and V by 3 bases; bases with no gene match: 4. Per the original methods: Reference gene primer amplification gave nucleated cell count estimates. The repertoire was sequenced with immunoSEQ multiplex PCR; TCRdb's copy has only in-frame clones and lacks some. V and J calls and clone size are those listed in that table; D and trimming were worked out from the DNA. This table holds around 450,000 clones, roughly 88% found once. Participant-reported clinical history was the basis for cohort assignment.

The gene calls are TRBV29-1 and TRBJ1-1; 8 positions match TRBD1. This clonotype was obtained from a man aged 18 to 30 who had recovered from COVID-19. Sequences were obtained from PBMCs or T cells enriched from blood (not recorded which). The chain's CDR3 is CSVDWQGATEAFF. The CDR3 DNA reads as TGCAGCGTTGATTGGCAGGGGGCCACTGAAGCTTTCTTT.